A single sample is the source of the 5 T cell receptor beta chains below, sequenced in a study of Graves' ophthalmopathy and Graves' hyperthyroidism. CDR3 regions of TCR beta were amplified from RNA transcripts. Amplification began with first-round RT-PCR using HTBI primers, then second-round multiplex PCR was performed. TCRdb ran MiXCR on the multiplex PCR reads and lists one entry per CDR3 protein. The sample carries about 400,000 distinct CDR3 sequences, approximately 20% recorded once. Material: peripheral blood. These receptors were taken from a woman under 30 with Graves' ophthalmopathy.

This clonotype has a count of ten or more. The CDR3 DNA follows: TGTGCCAGCAGTTTTCGGAAACAGGGTCGTACTGAAGCTTTCTTT. This translates into CASSFRKQGRTEAFF. This chain joins TRBV28 and TRBJ1-1, with D possibly TRBD1 on 6 matching bases. Germline V gene lookup returns CDR1 MDHEN and CDR2 SYDVKM. The V end lost 3 bases, the J end lost 5 bases, and 16 bases lay between the germline ends. The CDR3 sequence is 15 residues long.

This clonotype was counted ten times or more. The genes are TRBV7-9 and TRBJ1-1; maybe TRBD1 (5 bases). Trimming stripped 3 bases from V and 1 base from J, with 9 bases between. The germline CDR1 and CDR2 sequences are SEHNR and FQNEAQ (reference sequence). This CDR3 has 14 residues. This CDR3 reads CASSFPGRNTEAFF. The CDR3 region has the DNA TGTGCCAGCAGCTTTCCAGGGCGGAACACTGAAGCTTTCTTT.

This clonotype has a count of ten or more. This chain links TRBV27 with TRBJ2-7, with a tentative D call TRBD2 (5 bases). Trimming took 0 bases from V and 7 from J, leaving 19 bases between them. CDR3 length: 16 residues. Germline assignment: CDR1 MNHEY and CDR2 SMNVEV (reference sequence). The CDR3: CASSLSLYTEGREQYF. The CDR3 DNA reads TGTGCCAGCAGTTTATCGTTATACACTGAGGGAAGGGAGCAGTACTTC.

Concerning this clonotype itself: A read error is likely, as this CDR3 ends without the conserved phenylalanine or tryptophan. This CDR3 is CASNPRGGQGEAFL. CDR3 DNA: TGTGCCAGCAACCCCAGGGGGGGGCAGGGTGAAGCTTTCCTT. The chain recombines TRBV6-1 with TRBJ1-1; TRBD1 matches at 7 bases. Looked up from germline, CDR1 is MNHNS and CDR2 is SASEGT. Germline trimming cut 7 bases from V and 7 bases from J; bases unmatched to any gene: 12. This CDR3 has 14 amino acids.

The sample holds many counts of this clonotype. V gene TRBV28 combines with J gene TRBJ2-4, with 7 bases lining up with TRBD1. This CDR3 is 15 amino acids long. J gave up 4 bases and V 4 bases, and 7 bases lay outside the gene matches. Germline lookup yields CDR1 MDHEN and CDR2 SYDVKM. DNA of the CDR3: TGTGCCAGCAGTTCCCCACCGACAGGGAAAAACATTCAGTACTTC. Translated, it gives CASSSPPTGKNIQYF.